What follows are 30 T cell receptor beta chains derived from one specimen sequenced in a study of blood T cell repertoires in COVID-19. Produced via immunoSEQ multiplex PCR; TCRdb's table is partial and in-frame only. In the table there are about 140,000 clones, approximately 87% of which are singletons. Sequencing input: peripheral blood. The source of these receptors is a woman aged 40 to 49 with acute or convalescent COVID-19.

CDR3 region: CSVTRGNYGYTF. As DNA, the CDR3 is TGCAGCGTTACCAGGGGGAACTATGGCTACACCTTC. The chain has TRBV29-1 and TRBJ1-2; 7 bases line up with TRBD1. CDR1 is SQVTM, CDR2 ANQGSEA, per germline. CDR3 length: 12 residues. Unmatched junction bases numbered 2, after V lost 5 bases and J lost 2 bases.

The chain links TRBV12-3 or TRBV12-4 to TRBJ2-1; 7 nucleotides match TRBD2. The ends lost 8 bases at V and 10 bases at J; junction bases unmatched: 11. This CDR3 region has 13 residues. As DNA, the CDR3 is TGTGCCAGCCGTTCCCCAGCGGGAAGGGAGCAGTTCTTC. Translated, it gives CASRSPAGREQFF.

This chain joins TRBV4-2 and TRBJ2-7, with D perhaps TRBD1 (7 bases). Germline assignment: CDR1 LGHNA and CDR2 YNFKEQ. V lost 3 bases, J lost 0 bases, and 15 bases lay in between. The CDR3 extends over 16 amino acids. The CDR3 spells CASSQAGTAGSYEQYF. Here the CDR3 DNA reads TGTGCCAGCAGCCAGGCGGGGACAGCAGGCTCCTACGAGCAGTACTTC.

The chain couples TRBV6-2 or TRBV6-3 to TRBJ1-4; D not certain. The CDR3 has 15 amino acids. Trimming left V 6 bases short and J 2 bases short, with 13 bases between. The germline gives CDR1 MNHEY, CDR2 SVGEGT. CDR3 loop: CASSPVWATNEKLFF. CDR3 DNA sequence: TGTGCCAGCAGCCCAGTATGGGCTACTAATGAAAAACTGTTTTTT.

V is TRBV11-1 and J is TRBJ2-4; TRBD2 matches 8 bases. The CDR3 loop spans 14 amino acids. The ends lost 3 bases at V and 7 bases at J; junction bases unmatched: 5. Looked up from germline, CDR1 is SGHAT and CDR2 is FQDESV (reference sequence). CDR3 nucleotide sequence: TGTGCCAGCAGCTTGAGGACTAGCCGGAACATTCAGTACTTC. Translating gives CASSLRTSRNIQYF.

The CDR3 is CASSQDQAEAFF. The CDR3 DNA follows: TGCGCCAGCAGCCAAGATCAGGCTGAAGCTTTCTTT. This chain connects TRBV4-1 to TRBJ1-1; D gene uncertain. V lost 0 bases and J 6 bases, leaving 5 bases between the germline ends. The germline gives CDR1 MGHRA, CDR2 YSYEKL. CDR3 length: 12 amino acids.

The chain joins TRBV30 to TRBJ2-7, with 8 bases aligning to TRBD2. J lost 4 bases, V lost 2 bases, and 7 bases had no gene match. Germline V CDR1 and CDR2: GTSNPN, SVGIG (reference sequence). The CDR3 is made up of 14 amino acids. CDR3 nucleotide sequence: TGTGCCTGGAGTTACCGGGGGGGCAGTTACGAGCAGTACTTC. Residues: CAWSYRGGSYEQYF.

This chain joins TRBV13 and TRBJ2-2; D perhaps matches TRBD2 (6 bases). The ends were cut back, 0 bases at V and 1 base at J, with 9 bases in the middle. CDR1 is PRHDT, CDR2 FYEKMQ, per germline (reference sequence). The CDR3 is 16 residues long. The CDR3 coding sequence is TGTGCCAGCAGCTTAGGCTTAGCGGTGAACACCGGGGAGCTGTTTTTT. Translating gives CASSLGLAVNTGELFF.

The CDR3 region has the DNA TGTGCCACCAGCAGGGCTAGCGGGAGAACGGTCACAGATACGCAGTATTTT. Translation gives CATSRASGRTVTDTQYF. The rearrangement links TRBV15 to TRBJ2-3; 10 bases are shared with TRBD2. Germline V CDR1 and CDR2: LNHNV, YYDKDF (reference sequence). With V trimmed by 3 bases and J by 2 bases, 8 bases remained unmatched. This CDR3 has 17 amino acids. Together with reference TRBV15 and TRBJ2-3, the CDR3 gives the full variable domain: DAMVIQNPRYQVTQFGKPVTLSCSQTLNHNVMYWYQQKSSQAPKLLFHYYDKDFNNEADTPDNFQSRRPNTSFCFLDIRSPGLGDTAMYLCATSRASGRTVTDTQYFGPGTRLTVL.

The V call is TRBV7-2, the J call TRBJ1-5; 7 bases are shared with TRBD1. Per the germline V gene, CDR1 is SGHTA and CDR2 is FQGNSA. Trimming took 5 bases from V and 4 from J; bases not matched to a gene: 5. The CDR3 runs 14 residues. CDR3 sequence (DNA): TGTGCCAGCAGCCACGGGACAGCAAATCAGCCCCAGCATTTT. It encodes CASSHGTANQPQHF.

V gene TRBV7-2 combines with J gene TRBJ1-6; D unresolved. The germline CDR1 and CDR2 sequences are SGHTA and FQGNSA. V shed 1 base and J shed 14 bases, with 15 bases lying between them. CDR3 size: 14 residues. The CDR3 reads CASSLERERTALHF. The CDR3 nucleotides are TGTGCCAGCAGCTTAGAGAGGGAGAGGACGGCCCTCCACTTT.

This chain connects TRBV7-6 to TRBJ1-1; 7 bases are a match to TRBD1. The CDR3 extends over 15 amino acids. The V segment lost 5 bases and the J segment 0 bases; nucleotides outside the gene matches: 6. CDR1 is SGHVS and CDR2 is FNYEAQ in the germline V gene. This CDR3 reads CASSLTGQLNTEAFF. The CDR3 DNA reads TGTGCCAGCAGCCTCACGGGACAGTTGAACACTGAAGCTTTCTTT. The full variable domain, its missing parts supplied by reference TRBV7-6 and TRBJ1-1, is GAGVSQSPRYKVTKRGQDVALRCDPISGHVSLYWYRQALGQGPEFLTYFNYEAQQDKSGLPNDRFSAERPEGSISTLTIQRTEQRDSAMYRCASSLTGQLNTEAFFGQGTRLTVV.

The chain links TRBV28 to TRBJ1-3, with TRBD1 as a possible D gene (6 bases). Trimming shortened V by 7 bases and J by 0 bases, and 10 bases separated the two germline ends. Germline lookup yields CDR1 MDHEN and CDR2 SYDVKM. The CDR3 length is 14 residues. The CDR3 loop is CASIRGGSGNTIYF. In DNA, the CDR3 is TGTGCCAGCATTAGGGGGGGCTCTGGAAACACCATATATTTT.

The rearrangement uses TRBV12-3 or TRBV12-4 and TRBJ1-2; D unresolved. The CDR3 sequence is 13 residues long. The V and J ends lost 1 base and 0 bases respectively, with 3 bases between them. CDR3 residues: CASSLVANYGYTF. The CDR3 DNA sequence: TGTGCCAGCAGTTTAGTAGCTAACTATGGCTACACCTTC.

The gene calls are TRBV7-8 and TRBJ2-5, with TRBD1 matching 8 bases. The CDR3 has 14 amino acids. Germline V gives CDR1 SGHVS, CDR2 FQNEAQ. The V and J ends lost 5 bases and 2 bases, in that order; junction bases with no gene match: 4. The DNA of the CDR3 is TGTGCCAGCAGCCAGAGGACAGGGCAAGAGACCCAGTACTTC. Its translation: CASSQRTGQETQYF.

The chain employs TRBV7-3 and TRBJ2-5; 10 nucleotides match TRBD2. The CDR3 loop spans 15 amino acids. The germline gives CDR1 SGHTA, CDR2 FQGTGA. Losses at the gene ends were 6 bases for V and 2 bases for J; bases not matched to a gene: 6. DNA for the CDR3: TGTGCCAGCAGACGTAGCGGGGGGATTCAAGAGACCCAGTACTTC. It is translated as CASRRSGGIQETQYF.

This clone was detected only once. V usage is TRBV7-2 and J usage is TRBJ2-2; D is undetermined. The CDR3 has 14 residues. Looked up from germline, CDR1 is SGHTA and CDR2 is FQGNSA. Trimming removed 7 bases at V and 6 bases at J, with 15 bases between. The CDR3 nucleotides read TGTGCCAGCATCTCCTTCACTCCTGCCGGGGAGCTGTTTTTT. It yields the protein CASISFTPAGELFF.

The CDR3 loop is CASGGRTTSNTEAFF. For the CDR3, the DNA is TGTGCCAGCGGGGGCAGAACTACCTCGAACACTGAAGCTTTCTTT. The chain employs TRBV3-1 (or the pseudogene TRBV3-2) and TRBJ1-1; D perhaps matches TRBD1 (6 bases). From germline, CDR1 is LGHDT and CDR2 YNNKEL (reference sequence). Trimming took off 8 bases at V and 1 base at J, with 17 bases between the two ends. The CDR3 extends over 15 amino acids.

This clone was detected a few times. The chain links TRBV4-1 to TRBJ1-1, with TRBD1 identical over 7 bases. The ends lost 0 bases at V and 0 bases at J; junction bases unmatched: 10. Germline CDR1 is MGHRA and CDR2 is YSYEKL. This CDR3 has 18 amino acids. CDR3 residues: CASSQETGTESMNTEAFF. In DNA, the CDR3 is TGCGCCAGCAGCCAAGAAACCGGGACAGAGAGCATGAACACTGAAGCTTTCTTT.

The gene calls are TRBV5-1 and TRBJ2-3; maybe TRBD2 (5 bases). This CDR3 is built from 16 residues. Germline CDR1 reads SGHRS; CDR2 reads YFSETQ. Between the trimmed V and J ends, which lost 3 bases and 2 bases, there was a span of 16 bases. The CDR3 DNA reads TGCGCCAGCAGCTCCGGACTGATCCTCACCACAGATACGCAGTATTTT. It is translated as CASSSGLILTTDTQYF.

V is TRBV7-9 and J is TRBJ2-1; 7 bases match TRBD2. The germline V gene has CDR1 SEHNR and CDR2 FQNEAQ (reference sequence). The CDR3 consists of 15 residues. Trimming took 4 bases from V and 2 from J; bases not matched to a gene: 5. The CDR3 sequence: CASSSTSVPYNEQFF. The CDR3 nucleotides are TGTGCCAGCAGCTCCACTAGCGTTCCCTACAATGAGCAGTTCTTC. Using reference TRBV7-9 and TRBJ2-1 for the parts outside the CDR3, the full variable domain is DTGVSQNPRHKITKRGQNVTFRCDPISEHNRLYWYRQTLGQGPEFLTYFQNEAQLEKSRLLSDRFSAERPKGSFSTLEIQRTEQGDSAMYLCASSSTSVPYNEQFFGPGTRLTVL.

J is TRBJ1-5 and V is TRBV27; D unclear. Per the germline V gene, CDR1 is MNHEY and CDR2 is SMNVEV (reference sequence). V was pared by 2 bases and J by 6 bases, with 11 bases between. CDR3 length: 14 amino acids. In DNA, the CDR3 is TGTGCCAGCAGTTTAAGGACGGGGTTTCAGCCCCAGCATTTT. Its translation is CASSLRTGFQPQHF.

This rearrangement joins TRBV7-9 to TRBJ1-2, with 12 bases aligning to TRBD1. Germline CDR1 and CDR2: SEHNR and FQNEAQ (reference sequence). After removal of 0 bases from V and 5 bases from J, the junction contained 10 bases not matched to a gene. CDR3 size: 18 residues. The CDR3 coding sequence is TGTGCCAGCAGCTTAGCCGAATCGGGACAGGGGGCGCGGTATGGCTACACCTTC. This encodes CASSLAESGQGARYGYTF.

This rearrangement joins TRBV19 to TRBJ2-1; 11 positions agree with TRBD2. Trimming at V came to 4 bases and at J to 4 bases, leaving 3 bases not matched to a gene. Germline CDR1 reads LNHDA; CDR2 reads SQIVND (reference sequence). This CDR3 is 15 amino acids long. CDR3 nucleotide sequence: TGTGCCAGTAGTAATAGCGGGAGGGCGTACAATGAGCAGTTCTTC. This encodes CASSNSGRAYNEQFF.

The chain couples TRBV28 to TRBJ1-5, with TRBD1 identical over 7 bases. V was clipped by 6 bases and J by 5 bases; unmatched bases: 13. The CDR3 runs 16 residues. Germline V gives CDR1 MDHEN, CDR2 SYDVKM. The CDR3 DNA reads TGTGCCAGCAGACCCTACTCCCGGGACAGATATCAGCCCCAGCATTTT. Translating gives CASRPYSRDRYQPQHF.

CDR3 loop: CASSAGETQYF. In nucleotides, the CDR3 is TGTGCCAGCAGCGCGGGAGAGACCCAGTACTTC. The rearrangement joins TRBV7-2 to TRBJ2-5; possibly TRBD2 for D (5 bases). CDR1 is SGHTA, CDR2 FQGNSA, per germline. Trimming pared 5 bases from V and 4 bases from J, leaving 5 bases between. This CDR3 is built from 11 residues.

This chain uses TRBV28 with TRBJ1-6, with 8 bases matching TRBD1. V dropped 6 bases and J dropped 6; count of bases not matched to a gene: 7. The germline V gene has CDR1 MDHEN and CDR2 SYDVKM. The CDR3 contains 15 residues. This CDR3 reads CASSDTGGTNSPLHF. The CDR3, as DNA: TGTGCCAGCAGCGATACAGGGGGGACTAATTCACCCCTCCACTTT.

The V and J genes are TRBV9 and TRBJ2-2; the match to TRBD1 covers 8 bases. J gave up 3 bases and V 3 bases, and 7 bases lay outside the gene matches. The CDR3 spans 16 residues. Germline CDR1 and CDR2: SGDLS and YYNGEE. The CDR3 DNA follows: TGTGCCAGCAGCGAACCATCGACAGGGGACACCGGGGAGCTGTTTTTT. Its protein is CASSEPSTGDTGELFF. Full variable domain (remainder filled in from reference TRBV9 and TRBJ2-2): DSGVTQTPKHLITATGQRVTLRCSPRSGDLSVYWYQQSLDQGLQFLIQYYNGEERAKGNILERFSAQQFPDLHSELNLSSLELGDSALYFCASSEPSTGDTGELFFGEGSRLTVL.

The chain has TRBV6-5 and TRBJ2-7, with TRBD2 matching 7 bases. Germline-derived CDR1 and CDR2 are MNHEY and SVGAGI. This CDR3 is 16 amino acids long. The V and J ends lost 4 bases and 0 bases, in that order; junction bases with no gene match: 9. The CDR3 DNA sequence: TGTGCCAGCAGTTCCGCCCCTGGCGGGGGCTCCTACGAGCAGTACTTC. Translated: CASSSAPGGGSYEQYF.

This clone was picked up one time. The genes are TRBV10-3 and TRBJ1-4; the match to TRBD1 covers 8 bases. The CDR3 is 13 residues long. The junction had 3 bases not matched to a gene; V was cut back by 7 bases and J by 5 bases. The germline V gene encodes CDR1 ENHRY and CDR2 SYGVKD. The CDR3 DNA is TGTGCCATCACGGACAGGGCAAATGAAAAACTGTTTTTT. The encoded protein is CAITDRANEKLFF.